This T cell receptor beta chain emerged from a study of blood T cells in healthy people across ages. Broader study findings: Age showed a roughly linear inverse relationship with TCR beta diversity per million T cells. Both higher diversity and more naive CD4+ cells marked long-lived donors when set against aged donors.

This clonotype has only a few counts. Its specificity is unknown. Germline CDR1 ENHRY, CDR2 SYGVKD. The CDR3 has 16 residues. The V and J ends lost 0 bases and 6 bases respectively, with 18 bases between them. Sample-barcoded 5' priming and a J-beta primer mix drove a second PCR of about 7 to 11 cycles. The template-switch adaptor was a 5' adaptor with 12 random nucleotides. It tagged each cDNA molecule. A single record per CDR3 protein comes from TCRdb applying MiXCR to the 5' RACE reads. The repertoire consists of about 1.4 million distinct CDR3 sequences, with 59% occurring once and the leading ten covering 6.7%. Extractions gave at least 6 micrograms of total RNA per sample.

Sequencing was done on a sample of blood. This receptor was identified in a man younger than 35 in good health. The gene calls are TRBV10-3 and TRBJ2-7; no definite D call. In DNA form, the CDR3 reads TGTGCCATCAGTGAGTCGAGGCCAGACGCGTCAGTCGAGCAGTACTTC. It codes for CAISESRPDASVEQYF.